This entry concerns a single T cell receptor beta chain. Its antigen is as yet unknown. An overlapping HIV-1 Gag peptide pool stimulated these cells at approximately 1 ug/peptide/mL. CD40L-negative CD69-negative CD45RO-high memory CD4+ T cells were sorted as populations depleted of antigen-responding cells. For at least 4 years, plasma HIV-1 RNA was undetectable (<50 copies/mL). Inclusion required CMV-positive serology and CD4+ counts above 400 cells/uL. The immunoSEQ assay was version 4, run in survey mode. Produced via immunoSEQ multiplex PCR; TCRdb's table is partial and in-frame only. Here the sample spans roughly 64,000 clones, 70% to 75% being singletons. The V gene's germline CDR1 is SGHNT and CDR2 YYREEE (reference sequence). The CDR3 totals 13 residues. Trimming pared 0 bases from V and 8 bases from J, leaving 11 bases between. The data were obtained in a study of persistence of HIV-infected CD4 T cells. About the research overall: Suppressive ART had lasted a median of around 8 years.

Notes on the study in general: TCR analyses could not target the rare provirus-carrying CMV-responding cells.

This TCR derives from an adult man with HIV who was CMV-seropositive. Source: CD4+ T cells sorted from PBMCs after roughly 18-hour stimulation, taken from a patient who received antiretroviral therapy. The J gene is TRBJ1-2, the V gene TRBV5-4; D remains unclear. CDR3 sequence reads: CASSLGDSSGYTF. DNA of the CDR3: TGTGCCAGCAGCTTGGGGGATTCTAGCGGCTACACCTTC.